The entry that follows covers one T cell receptor beta chain sequence. The antigen remains unidentified. One junction end does not reproduce the germline sequence, and a read error may be involved. This sample is drawn from a study of blood T cells in healthy people across ages. CDR1 MDHEN and CDR2 SYDVKM come from the germline V gene. The CDR3 spans 18 residues. General observations from the study: Both naive CD4+ cell counts and diversity were greater in long-lived donors than in aged donors.

A J-beta primer mix and a sample-barcoded 5' primer were used in a second PCR of about 7 to 12 cycles. All cDNA molecules were each tagged by a template-switch adaptor with 12 random nucleotides. TCRdb itself ran the 5' RACE reads through MiXCR, one entry per CDR3 protein. The sample lists nearly 800,000 distinct CDR3 sequences, around 25% occurring once. These data were also reused for a study on T cells of mothers and their children. That paper adds: Second-PCR primer M1S introduced sample barcodes and 2-4 random nucleotides. Thymic selection shapes TCR recombination output in related pairs, and it does so similarly in unrelated pairs.

The chain is built from TRBV28 and TRBJ2-3; D assignment may be TRBD1 or TRBD2 (6 bases each). This receptor was identified in a boy between 10 and 17 years old in good health. Sequencing was carried out using blood. In DNA, the CDR3 is TGTGCCTGCATCCTAGGGGGGCTTGGCGGCCGTTTCACAGATACGCGGTATTTT. Protein: CACILGGLGGRFTDTRYF.